Listed below are T cell receptor beta chains from one sample, sequenced in a study of blood T cell repertoires in COVID-19. The table came from immunoSEQ multiplex PCR; TCRdb's copy has only in-frame clones and leaves some out. Among about 140,000 clones listed, about three quarters were seen once. Sequenced: peripheral blood. The receptor set was obtained from an older man with acute or convalescent COVID-19. CDR3s include the opening cysteine and the closing phenylalanine or tryptophan. D genes are given only for firm matches. Expanded clones are given a class, and other clones once, few, many or no size at all.

D gene	clone size	J gene	V gene	CDR3 length	CDR3 protein	CDR3 DNA
TRBD1	NA	TRBJ2-1	TRBV15	13	CATSRERGREQFF	TGTGCCACCAGCAGGGAGAGGGGGCGTGAGCAGTTCTTC
NA	NA	TRBJ2-2	TRBV5-1	14	CASNKQENTGELFF	TGCGCCAGCAACAAGCAGGAGAACACCGGGGAGCTGTTTTTT
NA	NA	TRBJ1-1	TRBV5-1	15	CASSPRGGGVAEAFF	TGCGCCAGCAGCCCCCGCGGTGGAGGGGTCGCTGAAGCTTTCTTT
TRBD1	NA	TRBJ1-2	TRBV20-1	11	CSASTGDGYTF	TGCAGTGCTTCGACAGGGGATGGCTACACCTTC
TRBD1	NA	TRBJ2-5	TRBV4-1	15	CASSGTGGRSETQYF	TGCGCCAGCTCCGGGACAGGGGGTCGTTCGGAGACCCAGTACTTC
NA	NA	TRBJ2-5	TRBV2	14	CASSEYTSQETQYF	TGTGCCAGCAGTGAATACACTAGCCAAGAGACCCAGTACTTC
NA	NA	TRBJ1-5	TRBV30	13	CAWSVGGTGSQHF	TGTGCCTGGAGTGTTGGAGGGACTGGTTCCCAGCATTTT
NA	NA	TRBJ1-6	TRBV18	13	CASSAGRNSPLHF	TGTGCCAGCTCAGCGGGCAGGAATTCACCCCTCCACTTT
NA	NA	TRBJ1-5	TRBV15	15	CATSREGAGGQPQHF	TGTGCCACCAGCAGAGAGGGGGCGGGGGGTCAGCCCCAGCATTTT
TRBD1	NA	TRBJ2-5	TRBV11-1	16	CASSLGVQGDWETQYF	TGTGCCAGCAGCTTAGGAGTACAGGGGGATTGGGAGACCCAGTACTTC
TRBD1	NA	TRBJ2-3	TRBV12-5	16	CASSLGTGGSADTQYF	TGTGCTAGTTCATTAGGGACAGGGGGCAGCGCAGATACGCAGTATTTT
NA	NA	TRBJ1-1	TRBV7-9	16	CASSSLGGGMNTEAFF	TGTGCCAGCAGCTCCCTAGGCGGGGGGATGAACACTGAAGCTTTCTTT
TRBD1	few	TRBJ2-2	TRBV7-3	15	CASSSGQGDTGELFF	TGTGCCAGCAGCTCGGGACAGGGAGACACCGGGGAGCTGTTTTTT
TRBD2	NA	TRBJ2-2	TRBV7-2	16	CASSPRGAPRTGELFF	TGTGCCAGCAGCCCGCGGGGGGCCCCCAGAACCGGGGAGCTGTTTTTT
NA	NA	TRBJ1-2	TRBV5-5	15	CASSLAAGYWGGYTF	TGTGCCAGCAGCTTGGCTGCAGGGTATTGGGGTGGCTACACCTTC
NA	NA	TRBJ2-3	TRBV2	15	CASSVRRTSTDTQYF	TGTGCCAGCAGTGTAAGGAGGACTAGCACAGATACGCAGTATTTT
TRBD1	NA	TRBJ2-7	TRBV18	16	CASSPQGAVGSYEQYF	TGTGCCAGCTCACCACAGGGGGCGGTGGGCTCCTACGAGCAGTACTTC
TRBD2	NA	TRBJ2-1	TRBV6-4	14	CASSPGLASNEQFF	TGTGCCAGCTCTCCGGGACTAGCGTCCAATGAGCAGTTCTTC
NA	NA	TRBJ1-1	TRBV6-6	13	CASTHRVGTEAFF	TGTGCCAGCACCCACCGGGTAGGCACTGAAGCTTTCTTT
TRBD1	NA	TRBJ2-1	TRBV2	13	CASSRDRDNEQFF	TGTGCCAGCAGCCGGGACAGGGACAATGAGCAGTTCTTC
TRBD1	NA	TRBJ1-1	TRBV5-4	14	CASRPGQGNTEAFF	TGTGCCAGCAGGCCGGGACAGGGGAACACTGAAGCTTTCTTT
NA	NA	TRBJ1-1	TRBV10-3	13	CAITRLENTEAFF	TGTGCCATCACCCGACTAGAAAACACTGAAGCTTTCTTT
NA	NA	TRBJ2-5	TRBV15	15	CATSRETTSRETQYF	TGTGCCACCAGCAGAGAGACTACTAGTCGGGAGACCCAGTACTTC
TRBD1	NA	TRBJ1-4	TRBV28	13	CASNRGDYPKLFF	TGTGCCAGCAACAGGGGGGATTACCCAAAACTGTTTTTT
NA	NA	TRBJ1-4	TRBV29-1	13	CSVERVVGEKLFF	TGCAGCGTCGAGCGGGTTGTGGGTGAAAAACTGTTTTTT
TRBD2	NA	TRBJ2-1	TRBV27	15	CASSLTSGGANEQFF	TGTGCCAGCAGTTTAACTAGCGGGGGGGCCAATGAGCAGTTCTTC
NA	few	TRBJ2-7	TRBV19	12	CASSNTRGEQYF	TGTGCCAGTAGTAATACCAGGGGCGAGCAGTACTTC
NA	NA	TRBJ2-7	TRBV28	13	CASSSPGVGEQYF	TGTGCCAGCAGTTCGCCAGGGGTCGGGGAGCAGTACTTC
NA	NA	TRBJ1-2	TRBV19	13	CASTQGRFYGYTF	TGTGCCAGTACGCAGGGGCGTTTCTATGGCTACACCTTC
TRBD1	NA	TRBJ1-1	TRBV13	16	CASSLRQGAMNTEAFF	TGTGCCAGCAGCTTAAGACAGGGGGCCATGAACACTGAAGCTTTCTTT
NA	NA	TRBJ1-4	TRBV5-6	16	CASSRAQGRGYEKLFF	TGTGCCAGCAGCCGCGCACAAGGCAGGGGATATGAAAAACTGTTTTTT
NA	NA	TRBJ2-3	TRBV7-3	14	CASSLRNRVDTQYF	TGTGCCAGCAGCTTACGAAACAGGGTAGATACGCAGTATTTT
TRBD1	once	TRBJ1-2	TRBV28	15	CASSDPQGVIYGYTF	TGTGCCAGCAGCGACCCACAGGGGGTCATTTATGGCTACACCTTC
NA	NA	TRBJ1-1	TRBV5-5	14	CASSLILGNTEAFF	TGTGCCAGCAGCTTGATCCTCGGGAACACTGAAGCTTTCTTT
TRBD1	NA	TRBJ1-1	TRBV6-2/TRBV6-3	14	CASSSYRGNTEAFF	TGTGCCAGCAGTTCCTACAGGGGAAACACTGAAGCTTTCTTT
NA	once	TRBJ2-3	TRBV4-3	14	CASSSRVRENTQYF	TGCGCCAGCAGCTCCCGGGTGAGGGAGAATACGCAGTATTTT
NA	once	TRBJ2-7	TRBV19	12	CASSMREDEQYF	TGTGCCAGTAGTATGCGGGAAGACGAGCAGTACTTC
TRBD1	NA	TRBJ1-2	TRBV7-8	13	CASSPQDREGYTF	TGTGCCAGCAGCCCCCAGGACAGGGAGGGCTACACCTTC
NA	NA	TRBJ1-1	TRBV19	12	CATRDHGTEAFF	TGTGCCACCCGGGATCATGGCACTGAAGCTTTCTTT
TRBD1	NA	TRBJ1-4	TRBV9	14	CASSVGQGSEKLFF	TGTGCCAGCAGCGTAGGACAGGGTAGTGAAAAACTGTTTTTT
TRBD1	NA	TRBJ2-1	TRBV7-2	13	CASSLGTGNEQFF	TGTGCCAGCAGCTTAGGGACAGGCAATGAGCAGTTCTTC
NA	NA	TRBJ2-5	TRBV7-2	12	CASSLIRETQYF	TGTGCCAGCAGCTTAATCCGGGAGACCCAGTACTTC
NA	NA	TRBJ1-3	TRBV4-3	19	CASSQERPGHSASGNTIYF	TGCGCCAGCAGCCAAGAACGCCCGGGACACTCGGCCTCTGGAAACACCATATATTTT
NA	NA	TRBJ2-5	TRBV7-2	15	CASSLVSSVLETQYF	TGTGCCAGCAGCTTAGTCAGTTCAGTCCTAGAGACCCAGTACTTC
NA	NA	TRBJ2-7	TRBV5-1	15	CASSFTDRAHAEQYF	TGCGCCAGCAGCTTTACCGACAGAGCCCATGCAGAGCAGTACTTC
NA	NA	TRBJ1-1	TRBV5-1	13	CASRGGMNTEAFF	TGCGCCAGCCGAGGGGGAATGAACACTGAAGCTTTCTTT
NA	NA	TRBJ2-2	TRBV5-1	15	CASSSGTQLTGELFF	TGCGCCAGCAGCTCCGGGACACAACTTACCGGGGAGCTGTTTTTT
NA	NA	TRBJ1-1	TRBV28	12	CASSSLGREAFF	TGTGCCAGCAGTTCCCTTGGGCGTGAAGCTTTCTTT
TRBD1	NA	TRBJ1-5	TRBV5-1	17	CASSPEGTGVGNQPQHF	TGCGCCAGCAGCCCCGAGGGGACAGGGGTTGGCAATCAGCCCCAGCATTTT
NA	NA	TRBJ2-3	TRBV5-8	16	CASRPRGRGSTDTQYF	TGTGCCAGCAGGCCCCGGGGGAGAGGAAGCACAGATACGCAGTATTTT
NA	NA	TRBJ2-2	TRBV11-2	13	CASSTTDTGELFF	TGTGCCAGCAGCACGACAGACACCGGGGAGCTGTTTTTT
NA	NA	TRBJ2-7	TRBV18	15	CASSPPGFTSYEQYF	TGTGCCAGCTCACCACCTGGCTTCACCTCCTACGAGCAGTACTTC
NA	NA	TRBJ1-2	TRBV6-6	11	CASSPGNGYTF	TGTGCCAGCAGTCCCGGGAATGGCTACACCTTC
TRBD1	NA	TRBJ1-1	TRBV10-3	13	CAISRDRNTEAFF	TGTGCCATCAGTCGGGACAGGAACACTGAAGCTTTCTTT
TRBD2	NA	TRBJ2-3	TRBV28	15	CASSTRTSGGNTQYF	TGTGCCAGCAGCACTCGGACTAGCGGGGGGAATACGCAGTATTTT
TRBD1	NA	TRBJ2-5	TRBV7-9	16	CASSAQTGAIQETQYF	TGTGCCAGCAGCGCCCAAACAGGGGCAATCCAAGAGACCCAGTACTTC
TRBD1	NA	TRBJ1-2	TRBV5-6	17	CASSRRQTGTGRYGYTF	TGTGCCAGCAGCAGAAGACAGACCGGGACAGGGCGATATGGCTACACCTTC
TRBD1	NA	TRBJ1-1	TRBV5-4	15	CASIPRTGDNTEAFF	TGTGCCAGCATCCCCAGGACAGGGGACAACACTGAAGCTTTCTTT
NA	NA	TRBJ1-4	TRBV3-1/TRBV3-2	13	CASSPSTNEKLFF	TGTGCCAGCAGCCCCTCAACTAATGAAAAACTGTTTTTT
TRBD1	NA	TRBJ2-1	TRBV6-4	14	CASSNYQGANEQFF	TGTGCCAGCAGTAATTATCAGGGGGCCAATGAGCAGTTCTTC